These T cell receptor beta chains were read from a single sample in a study of response to subunit inactivated influenza vaccine. From the RT-PCR reads, TCRdb called clonotypes with MiXCR, one entry per CDR3 protein. In the table there are under 550,000 distinct CDR3 sequences, under 9% of which are singletons. Sequenced material: PBMCs from blood, taken less than 30 months after vaccination. The receptors derive from a man aged 45 to 70 who received an inactivated influenza vaccine. CDR3s include the opening cysteine and the closing phenylalanine or tryptophan. Some rows have no size entry. The others give once, few or many, or a class for an expanded clone.

v_call	j_call	clone_size	cdr3_aa
TRBV24-1	TRBJ2-7	NA	CATSDHRVLCEQYF
TRBV10-3	TRBJ2-1	many	CAIRAPEADNEQFF
TRBV7-2	TRBJ2-3	NA	CASSFRLRPDTQYF
TRBV29-1	TRBJ1-1	few	CSAGGSGNTEAFF
TRBV7-9	TRBJ2-1	NA	CASIHPRAFYNEQFF
TRBV7-2	TRBJ2-6	NA	CASSPQAASGANVLTF
TRBV5-5	TRBJ1-5	NA	CASSLAGTGGGSNQPQHF
TRBV12-3/TRBV12-4	TRBJ2-5	NA	CASSTRVGWETQYF
TRBV10-3	TRBJ1-3	NA	CAISDPGDPGHTIYF
TRBV12-3/TRBV12-4	TRBJ2-6	once	CASSFWSTGGEPGANILTF
TRBV5-1	TRBJ2-7	few	CASSSRQADYYEQYF
TRBV5-1	TRBJ2-6	few	CASSLDVGTGANVLTF
TRBV29-1	TRBJ1-3	few	CSVPDVSGNTIYF
TRBV12-3/TRBV12-4	TRBJ2-5	many	CASSHDRARETQYF
TRBV7-9	TRBJ2-5	many	CASSPSGGETQYF
TRBV6-5	TRBJ2-7	many	CASSYSGQQSSYEQYF
TRBV4-2	TRBJ1-1	few	CASSQVVGKGDTEAFF
TRBV10-3	TRBJ2-5	NA	CAISARRTGQETQYF
TRBV11-2	TRBJ2-3	few	CASSRVRGADTQYF
TRBV20-1	TRBJ2-7	many	CSAQLAASSYEQYF
TRBV7-2	TRBJ2-2	NA	CASSSVGELFF
TRBV12-3/TRBV12-4	TRBJ1-5	NA	CASRRGRQPQHF
TRBV18	TRBJ2-2	few	CASSPFRGLARELFF
TRBV5-1	TRBJ2-7	NA	CASRSTGQSSYEQYF
TRBV6-2/TRBV6-3	TRBJ2-3	many	CASSKTRQNTDTQYF
TRBV2	TRBJ1-2	few	CASSELTGDYGYTF